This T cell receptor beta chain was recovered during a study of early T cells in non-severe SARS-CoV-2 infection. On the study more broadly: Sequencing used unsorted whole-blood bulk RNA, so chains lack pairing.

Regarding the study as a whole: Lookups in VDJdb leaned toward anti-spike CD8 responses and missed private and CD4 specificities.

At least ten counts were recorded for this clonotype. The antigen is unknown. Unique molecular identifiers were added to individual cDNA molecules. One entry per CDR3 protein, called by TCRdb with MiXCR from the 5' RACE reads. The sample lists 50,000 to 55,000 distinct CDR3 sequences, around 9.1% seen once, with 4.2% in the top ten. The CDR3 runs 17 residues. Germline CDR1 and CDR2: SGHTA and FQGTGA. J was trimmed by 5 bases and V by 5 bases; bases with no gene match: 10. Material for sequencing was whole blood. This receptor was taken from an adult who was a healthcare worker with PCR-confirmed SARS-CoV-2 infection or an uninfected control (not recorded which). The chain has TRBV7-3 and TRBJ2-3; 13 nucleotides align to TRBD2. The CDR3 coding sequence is TGTGCCAGCAGCCCCGCAGGACTAGCGGGAGAAAGAGATACGCAGTATTTT. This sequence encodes CASSPAGLAGERDTQYF.